A selection of T cell receptor beta chains follows, all from one sample in a study of control samples from healthy donors and cancer patients. Libraries were prepared by immunoSEQ multiplex PCR; TCRdb keeps only in-frame clonotypes and omits some of them. This table holds 390,000 or so clones, 90% found once. The material sequenced was PBMCs. Receptors were obtained from a man aged 40-49 years with head and neck cancer. CDR3s leave out the opening cysteine and the closing phenylalanine or tryptophan.

v_call cdr3_aa
TRBV4-1 ASSQDLVGAYQPQH
TRBV9 ASSVGTGPGTDTQY
TRBV6-2/TRBV6-3 ASRPLRYQETQY
TRBV4-1 ASSQESSGNTIY
TRBV28 ASSSPLHSNQPQH
TRBV6-5 ASPAYNEQF
TRBV19 ASSIGTGSGETQY
TRBV12-3/TRBV12-4 ASSRTNYGYT
TRBV19 ASSIAQGSYEQY
TRBV18 ASSPVIHDSSYEQY
TRBV3-1/TRBV3-2 ASSSTPNTEAF
TRBV5-1 ASRTGTEETQY
TRBV19 ASSIQRNNQPQH
TRBV2 AARGGNTGELF
TRBV27 ASSLSVGEYEQY
TRBV6-2/TRBV6-3 ASSYPSAPGQENGYT
TRBV6-2/TRBV6-3 ASSYVGSEAF
TRBV19 AARGGPTYEQY
TRBV5-6 ASSFPPGSANTGELF
TRBV15 ATSRRVSDAYNSPLH
TRBV7-9 ASHSLVRVIHGYT
TRBV27 ASAYSGVNNEKLF
TRBV28 ASSLRTGSRYGNTIY
TRBV4-2 ASSQVPPGELF
TRBV5-1 ASSPGLAGVQNTGELF
TRBV7-3 ASSRENYYGYT
TRBV28 ASSFSSTSSGNTIY
TRBV7-9 ASSLGPSYEQY
TRBV19 ASGTGQNNSPLH